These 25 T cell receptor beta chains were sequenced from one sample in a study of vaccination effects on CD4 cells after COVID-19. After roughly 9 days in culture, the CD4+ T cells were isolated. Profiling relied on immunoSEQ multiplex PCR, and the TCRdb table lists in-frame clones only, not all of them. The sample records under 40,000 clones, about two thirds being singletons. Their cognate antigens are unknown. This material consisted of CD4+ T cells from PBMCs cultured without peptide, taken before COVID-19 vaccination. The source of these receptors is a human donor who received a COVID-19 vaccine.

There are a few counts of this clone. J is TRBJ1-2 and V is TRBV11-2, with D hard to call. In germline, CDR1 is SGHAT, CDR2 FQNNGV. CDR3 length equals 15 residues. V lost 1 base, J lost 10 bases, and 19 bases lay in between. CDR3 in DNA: TGTGCCAGCAGCTTAGGGGCATGGCCAGAACATGTCTACACCTTC. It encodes CASSLGAWPEHVYTF.

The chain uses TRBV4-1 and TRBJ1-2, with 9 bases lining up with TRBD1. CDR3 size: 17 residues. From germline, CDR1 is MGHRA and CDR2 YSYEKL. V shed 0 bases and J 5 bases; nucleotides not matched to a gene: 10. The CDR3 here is CASSQELFRTGVYGYTF. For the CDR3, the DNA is TGCGCCAGCAGCCAAGAATTATTCCGGACAGGGGTGTATGGCTACACCTTC.

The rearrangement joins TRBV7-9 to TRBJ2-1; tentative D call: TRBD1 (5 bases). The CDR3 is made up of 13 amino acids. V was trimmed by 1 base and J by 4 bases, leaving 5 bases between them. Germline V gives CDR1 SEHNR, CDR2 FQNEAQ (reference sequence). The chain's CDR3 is CASSLGQYNEQFF. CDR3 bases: TGTGCCAGCAGCTTAGGACAGTACAATGAGCAGTTCTTC.

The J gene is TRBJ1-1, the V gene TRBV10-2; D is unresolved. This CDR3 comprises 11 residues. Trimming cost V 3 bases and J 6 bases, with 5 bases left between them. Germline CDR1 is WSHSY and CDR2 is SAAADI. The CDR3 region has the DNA TGCGCCAGCAGTGAATACTCTGAAGCTTTCTTT. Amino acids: CASSEYSEAFF.

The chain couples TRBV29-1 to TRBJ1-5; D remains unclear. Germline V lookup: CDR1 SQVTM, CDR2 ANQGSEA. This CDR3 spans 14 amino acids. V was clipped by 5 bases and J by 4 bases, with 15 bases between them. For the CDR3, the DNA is TGCAGCGTTAAGTCGGGGTCGGGAAATCAGCCCCAGCATTTT. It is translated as CSVKSGSGNQPQHF.

CDR3 coding DNA: TGTGCCAGCAGCCAATCGGCCCGTACGCAGTATTTT. Its translation: CASSQSARTQYF. V is TRBV3-1 (or the pseudogene TRBV3-2) and J is TRBJ2-3; no definite D call. This CDR3 is 12 amino acids long. Trimming stripped 2 bases from V and 8 bases from J, with 8 bases between. CDR1 is LGHDT and CDR2 is YNNKEL in the germline V gene (reference sequence).

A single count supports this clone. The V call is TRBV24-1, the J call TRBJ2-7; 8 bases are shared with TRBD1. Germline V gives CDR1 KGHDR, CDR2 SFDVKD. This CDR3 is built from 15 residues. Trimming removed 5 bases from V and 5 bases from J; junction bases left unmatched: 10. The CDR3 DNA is TGTGCCACCAGTGGACTGGGACAGGCAGTGAACGAGCAGTACTTC. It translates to CATSGLGQAVNEQYF.

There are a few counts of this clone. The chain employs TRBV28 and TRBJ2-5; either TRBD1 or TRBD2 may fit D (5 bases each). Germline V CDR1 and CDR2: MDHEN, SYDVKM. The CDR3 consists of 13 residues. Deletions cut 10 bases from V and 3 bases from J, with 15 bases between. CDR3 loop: CATGAGQKETQYF. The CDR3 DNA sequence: TGTGCCACCGGGGCCGGCCAGAAAGAGACCCAGTACTTC.

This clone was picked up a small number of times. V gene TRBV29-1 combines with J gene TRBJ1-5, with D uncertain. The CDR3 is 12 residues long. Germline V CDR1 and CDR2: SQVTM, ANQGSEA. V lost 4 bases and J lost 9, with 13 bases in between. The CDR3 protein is CSVGEADGPQHF. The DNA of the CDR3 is TGCAGCGTTGGGGAGGCAGATGGGCCCCAGCATTTT. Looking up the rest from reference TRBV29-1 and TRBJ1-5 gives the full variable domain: SAVISQKPSRDICQRGTSLTIQCQVDSQVTMMFWYRQQPGQSLTLIATANQGSEATYESGFVIDKFPISRPNLTFSTLTVSNMSPEDSSIYLCSVGEADGPQHFGDGTRLSIL.

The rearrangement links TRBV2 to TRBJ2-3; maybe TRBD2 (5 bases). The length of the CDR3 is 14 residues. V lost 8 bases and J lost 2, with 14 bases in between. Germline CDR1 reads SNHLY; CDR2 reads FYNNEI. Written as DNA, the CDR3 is TGTGCCAGCTACTACGGAGGAACCACAGATACGCAGTATTTT. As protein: CASYYGGTTDTQYF.

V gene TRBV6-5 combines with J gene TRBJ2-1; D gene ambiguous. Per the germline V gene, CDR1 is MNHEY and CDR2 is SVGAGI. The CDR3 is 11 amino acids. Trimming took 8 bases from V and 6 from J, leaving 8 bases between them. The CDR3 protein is CASAQLNEQFF. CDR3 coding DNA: TGTGCCAGCGCCCAACTCAATGAGCAGTTCTTC.

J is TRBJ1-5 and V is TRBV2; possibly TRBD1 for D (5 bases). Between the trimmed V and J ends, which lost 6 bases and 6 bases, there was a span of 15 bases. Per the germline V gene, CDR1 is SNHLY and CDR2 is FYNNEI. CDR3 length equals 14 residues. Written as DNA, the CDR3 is TGTGCCAGCAGCTCGGACACTTACAGTCAGCCCCAGCATTTT. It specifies CASSSDTYSQPQHF. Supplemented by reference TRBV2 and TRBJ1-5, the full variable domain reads EPEVTQTPSHQVTQMGQEVILRCVPISNHLYFYWYRQILGQKVEFLVSFYNNEISEKSEIFDDQFSVERPDGSNFTLKIRSTKLEDSAMYFCASSSDTYSQPQHFGDGTRLSIL.

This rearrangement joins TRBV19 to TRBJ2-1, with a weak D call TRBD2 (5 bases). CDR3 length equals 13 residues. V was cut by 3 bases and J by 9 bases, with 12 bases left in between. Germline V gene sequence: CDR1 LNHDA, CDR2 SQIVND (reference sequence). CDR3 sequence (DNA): TGTGCCAGTAGTATCGGGGTCGAAGGTGAGCAGTTCTTC. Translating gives CASSIGVEGEQFF.

CDR3 DNA: TGTGCCAGCAGTGACGGGGGGCCCACAGATACGCAGTATTTT. The encoded protein is CASSDGGPTDTQYF. The J gene is TRBJ2-3, the V gene TRBV6-4; D is perhaps TRBD1 or TRBD2 (6 bases each). V was cut by 2 bases and J by 2 bases, with 8 bases left in between. CDR1 is MRHNA and CDR2 is SNTAGT in the germline V gene. The CDR3 runs to 14 residues.

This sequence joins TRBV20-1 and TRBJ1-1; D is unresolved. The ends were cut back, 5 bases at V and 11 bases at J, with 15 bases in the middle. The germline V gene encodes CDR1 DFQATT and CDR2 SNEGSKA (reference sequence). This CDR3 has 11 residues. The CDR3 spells CSAPDRVGAFF. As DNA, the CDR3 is TGCAGTGCTCCTGATCGAGTGGGGGCTTTCTTT.

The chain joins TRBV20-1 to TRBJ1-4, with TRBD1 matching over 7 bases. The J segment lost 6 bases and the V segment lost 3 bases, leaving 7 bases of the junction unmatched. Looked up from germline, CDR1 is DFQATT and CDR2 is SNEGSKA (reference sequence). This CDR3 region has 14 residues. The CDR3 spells CSASNAGGDEKLFF. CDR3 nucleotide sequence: TGCAGTGCTAGTAACGCAGGGGGAGATGAAAAACTGTTTTTT.

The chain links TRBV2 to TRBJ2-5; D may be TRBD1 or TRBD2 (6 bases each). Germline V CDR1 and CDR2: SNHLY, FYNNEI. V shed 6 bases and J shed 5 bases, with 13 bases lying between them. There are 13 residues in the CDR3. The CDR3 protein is CASSLLGGETQYF. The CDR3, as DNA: TGTGCCAGCAGCCTCCTAGGGGGGGAGACCCAGTACTTC.

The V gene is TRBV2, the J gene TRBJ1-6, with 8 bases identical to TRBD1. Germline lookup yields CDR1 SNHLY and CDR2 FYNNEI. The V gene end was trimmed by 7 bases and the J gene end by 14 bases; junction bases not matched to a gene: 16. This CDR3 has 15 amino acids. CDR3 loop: CASNPTGAVGSALHF. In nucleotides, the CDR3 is TGTGCCAGCAACCCGACAGGGGCGGTTGGGTCGGCCCTCCACTTT.

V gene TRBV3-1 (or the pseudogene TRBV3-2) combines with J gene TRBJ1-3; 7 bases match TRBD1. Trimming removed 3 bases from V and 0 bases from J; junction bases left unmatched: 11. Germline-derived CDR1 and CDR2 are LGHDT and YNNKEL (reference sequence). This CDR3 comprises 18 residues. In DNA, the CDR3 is TGTGCCAGCAGCCAGAGCCCGACAGGGTTCGGCTCTGGAAACACCATATATTTT. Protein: CASSQSPTGFGSGNTIYF.

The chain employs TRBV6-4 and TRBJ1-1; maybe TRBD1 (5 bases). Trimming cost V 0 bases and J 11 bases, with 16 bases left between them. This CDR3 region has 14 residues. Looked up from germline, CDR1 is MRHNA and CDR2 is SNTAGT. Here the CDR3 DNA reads TGTGCCAGCAGTGACTCGATGAGGGGTACGGACGCTTTCTTT. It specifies CASSDSMRGTDAFF.

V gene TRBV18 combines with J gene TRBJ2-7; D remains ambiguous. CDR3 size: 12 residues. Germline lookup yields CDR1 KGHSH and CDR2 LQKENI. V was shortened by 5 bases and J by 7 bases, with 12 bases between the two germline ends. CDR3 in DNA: TGTGCCAGCTCAAGGTCCCAGAGAGAGCAGTACTTC. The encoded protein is CASSRSQREQYF. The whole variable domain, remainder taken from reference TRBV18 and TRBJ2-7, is NAGVMQNPRHLVRRRGQEARLRCSPMKGHSHVYWYRQLPEEGLKFMVYLQKENIIDESGMPKERFSAEFPKEGPSILRIQQVVRGDSAAYFCASSRSQREQYFGPGTRLTVT.

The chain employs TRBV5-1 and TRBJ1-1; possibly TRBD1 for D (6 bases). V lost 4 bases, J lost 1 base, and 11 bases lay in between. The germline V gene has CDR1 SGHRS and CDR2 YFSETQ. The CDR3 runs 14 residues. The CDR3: CASSKGQPNTEAFF. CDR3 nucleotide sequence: TGCGCCAGCAGCAAAGGACAGCCGAACACTGAAGCTTTCTTT. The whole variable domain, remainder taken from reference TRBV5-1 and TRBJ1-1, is KAGVTQTPRYLIKTRGQQVTLSCSPISGHRSVSWYQQTPGQGLQFLFEYFSETQRNKGNFPGRFSGRQFSNSRSEMNVSTLELGDSALYLCASSKGQPNTEAFFGQGTRLTVV.

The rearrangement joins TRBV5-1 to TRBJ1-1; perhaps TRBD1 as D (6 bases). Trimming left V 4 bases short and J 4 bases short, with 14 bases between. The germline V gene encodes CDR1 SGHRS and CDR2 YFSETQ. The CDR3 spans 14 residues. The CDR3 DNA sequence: TGCGCCAGCAGCATACGGACACAGGGCACTGAAGCTTTCTTT. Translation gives CASSIRTQGTEAFF.

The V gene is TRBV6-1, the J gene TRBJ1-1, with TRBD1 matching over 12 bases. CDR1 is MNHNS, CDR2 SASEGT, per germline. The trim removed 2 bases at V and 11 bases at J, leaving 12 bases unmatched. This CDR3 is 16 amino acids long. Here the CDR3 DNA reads TGTGCCAGCAGTGAAATACCCACCGGGACAGGGGGCAGGGCTTTCTTT. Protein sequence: CASSEIPTGTGGRAFF.

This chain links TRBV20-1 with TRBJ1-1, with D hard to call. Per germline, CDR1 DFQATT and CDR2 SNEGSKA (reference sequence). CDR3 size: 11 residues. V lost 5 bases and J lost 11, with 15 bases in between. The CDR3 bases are TGCAGTGCTCCCGGATCCAACAGCGCTTTCTTT. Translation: CSAPGSNSAFF.